One and the same sample provided the 12 T cell receptor beta chains below, sequenced in a study of cytomegalovirus exposure and HLA in healthy donors. PCR amplification relied on 60 Vbeta primers (plus 13 Jbeta primers). Sequenced by immunoSEQ multiplex PCR; TCRdb stores in-frame clones only, minus some. The table has 150,000 to 200,000 clones, approximately 70% seen once; the top ten hold about 4.3%. The sequencing sample was made of PBMCs. Source of these receptors: a young man in good health and CMV-seropositive.

This clone appeared a few times. The chain employs TRBV9 and TRBJ1-1, with a weak D call TRBD1 (5 bases). Looked up from germline, CDR1 is SGDLS and CDR2 is YYNGEE. With 3 bases removed from V and 5 bases from J, the gap between germline ends came to 20 bases. This CDR3 comprises 16 residues. The CDR3 region has the DNA TGTGCCAGCAGCGAGTTGGGGGGGAGTGGGCTTACTGAAGCTTTCTTT. Translated, it gives CASSELGGSGLTEAFF. The full variable domain, in which reference TRBV9 and TRBJ1-1 provide the parts outside the CDR3, is DSGVTQTPKHLITATGQRVTLRCSPRSGDLSVYWYQQSLDQGLQFLIQYYNGEERAKGNILERFSAQQFPDLHSELNLSSLELGDSALYFCASSELGGSGLTEAFFGQGTRLTVV.

The chain is built from TRBV9 and TRBJ1-2; the match to TRBD1 covers 7 bases. V lost 0 bases to trimming and J lost 7 bases; unmatched junction nucleotides: 12. Germline CDR1 SGDLS, CDR2 YYNGEE. The CDR3 has 16 amino acids. The CDR3 here is CASSVDVGGGGSGYTF. The CDR3 DNA reads as TGTGCCAGCAGCGTAGATGTAGGGGGCGGTGGCAGTGGCTACACCTTC. The full variable domain, its missing parts supplied by reference TRBV9 and TRBJ1-2, is DSGVTQTPKHLITATGQRVTLRCSPRSGDLSVYWYQQSLDQGLQFLIQYYNGEERAKGNILERFSAQQFPDLHSELNLSSLELGDSALYFCASSVDVGGGGSGYTFGSGTRLTVV.

This chain uses TRBV5-1 with TRBJ1-2; D uncertain. This CDR3 contains 14 residues. The V end was cut by 0 bases, the J end by 8 bases, with 14 bases between. From germline, CDR1 is SGHRS and CDR2 YFSETQ. CDR3 DNA: TGCGCCAGCAGCTTGGAGGACTCGACTATAGGCTACACCTTC. Protein: CASSLEDSTIGYTF.

This clone was seen a handful of times. The chain carries TRBV15 and TRBJ2-5; D not resolved. The CDR3 runs 13 residues. Per the germline V gene, CDR1 is LNHNV and CDR2 is YYDKDF (reference sequence). V lost 4 bases, J lost 0 bases, and 6 bases lay in between. The CDR3 DNA reads as TGTGCCACCAGCACAAGCTACCAAGAGACCCAGTACTTC. Translation gives CATSTSYQETQYF.

The rearrangement uses TRBV7-6 and TRBJ2-3; no clear D gene. This CDR3 is 12 amino acids long. V was shortened by 5 bases and J by 2 bases, with 5 bases between the two germline ends. The germline CDR1 and CDR2 sequences are SGHVS and FNYEAQ. The CDR3 here is CASSPNTDTQYF. CDR3 DNA sequence: TGTGCCAGCAGCCCAAACACAGATACGCAGTATTTT.

This chain uses TRBV7-9 with TRBJ1-2; D is uncertain. CDR3 length: 15 amino acids. Germline assignment: CDR1 SEHNR and CDR2 FQNEAQ (reference sequence). Trimming pared 5 bases from V and 4 bases from J, leaving 17 bases between. CDR3 sequence: CASSPLGRYGYGYTF. The CDR3 nucleotides are TGTGCCAGCAGCCCTTTGGGGAGGTATGGCTATGGCTACACCTTC.

This clone was seen ten or more times. The rearrangement links TRBV11-3 to TRBJ1-1; tentative D call: TRBD1 (6 bases). The CDR3 length is 13 residues. The V gene's germline CDR1 is SGHNT and CDR2 YENEEA. V lost 5 bases and J 6 bases, leaving 13 bases between the germline ends. CDR3 residues: CASSISGGPEAFF. The DNA of the CDR3 is TGTGCCAGCAGCATCTCGGGGGGCCCTGAAGCTTTCTTT. The full variable domain, with the rest looked up from reference TRBV11-3 and TRBJ1-1, is EAGVVQSPRYKIIEKKQPVAFWCNPISGHNTLYWYLQNLGQGPELLIRYENEEAVDDSQLPKDRFSAERLKGVDSTLKIQPAELGDSAVYLCASSISGGPEAFFGQGTRLTVV.

The rearrangement uses TRBV7-9 and TRBJ2-7, with TRBD2 identical over 7 bases. From germline, CDR1 is SEHNR and CDR2 FQNEAQ (reference sequence). There are 13 residues in the CDR3. The trim removed 1 base at V and 5 bases at J, leaving 2 bases unmatched. The CDR3 coding sequence is TGTGCCAGCAGCTTAGGCCTAGCGGACGAGCAGTACGTC. This encodes CASSLGLADEQYV.

The V gene is TRBV7-9, the J gene TRBJ1-2; TRBD1 matches 8 bases. There are 14 residues in the CDR3. J lost 2 bases, V lost 6 bases, and 5 bases had no gene match. Germline assignment: CDR1 SEHNR and CDR2 FQNEAQ (reference sequence). The CDR3 bases are TGTGCCAGCAGTTCTGGACAGGGCAACTATGGCTACACCTTC. Translated, it gives CASSSGQGNYGYTF.

This clone was seen only a few times. The V call is TRBV7-8, the J call TRBJ2-7; the match to TRBD2 covers 8 bases. Trimming at V came to 1 base and at J to 1 base, leaving 3 bases not matched to a gene. The CDR3 runs 15 residues. Germline V lookup: CDR1 SGHVS, CDR2 FQNEAQ. The CDR3 protein is CASSLGASGSYEQYV. Written as DNA, the CDR3 is TGTGCCAGCAGCTTAGGGGCTAGCGGGTCCTACGAGCAGTACGTC.

In this sample, this clone turned up once. The chain is built from TRBV19 and TRBJ1-1; the D gene is possibly TRBD1 (5 bases). Germline CDR1 LNHDA, CDR2 SQIVND (reference sequence). The V gene lost 3 bases and the J gene lost 4 bases, with 12 bases spanning the gap. The CDR3 extends over 14 amino acids. DNA for the CDR3: TGTGCCAGTAGTATTAAGTTGGGGGGCACTGAAGCTTTCTTT. Protein product: CASSIKLGGTEAFF. Filled out from reference TRBV19 and TRBJ1-1, the complete variable domain reads DGGITQSPKYLFRKEGQNVTLSCEQNLNHDAMYWYRQDPGQGLRLIYYSQIVNDFQKGDIAEGYSVSREKKESFPLTVTSAQKNPTAFYLCASSIKLGGTEAFFGQGTRLTVV.

J is TRBJ1-1 and V is TRBV5-1; 8 nucleotides agree with TRBD1. V was clipped by 4 bases and J by 2 bases; unmatched bases: 10. The germline V gene has CDR1 SGHRS and CDR2 YFSETQ. The CDR3 runs to 16 residues. CDR3 sequence: CASSPALQGANTEAFF. The CDR3 bases are TGCGCCAGCAGCCCAGCCCTCCAGGGGGCTAACACTGAAGCTTTCTTT.